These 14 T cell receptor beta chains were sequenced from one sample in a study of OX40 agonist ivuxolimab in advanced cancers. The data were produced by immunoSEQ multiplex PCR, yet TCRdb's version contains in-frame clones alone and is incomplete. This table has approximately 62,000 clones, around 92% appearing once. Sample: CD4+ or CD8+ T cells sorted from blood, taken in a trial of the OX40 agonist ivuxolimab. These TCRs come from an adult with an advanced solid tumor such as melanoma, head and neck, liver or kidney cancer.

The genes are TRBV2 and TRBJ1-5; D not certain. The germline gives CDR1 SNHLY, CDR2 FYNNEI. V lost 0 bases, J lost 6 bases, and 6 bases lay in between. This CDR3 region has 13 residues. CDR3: CASSEAGGQPQHF. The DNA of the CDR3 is TGTGCCAGCAGTGAAGCGGGAGGTCAGCCCCAGCATTTT.

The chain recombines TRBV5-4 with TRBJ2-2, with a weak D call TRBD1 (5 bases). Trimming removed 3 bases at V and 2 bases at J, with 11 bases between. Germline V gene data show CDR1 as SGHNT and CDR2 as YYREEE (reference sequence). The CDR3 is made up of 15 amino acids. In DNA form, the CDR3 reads TGTGCCAGCAGCTCACCGACAGAAAACACCGGGGAGCTGTTTTTT. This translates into CASSSPTENTGELFF.

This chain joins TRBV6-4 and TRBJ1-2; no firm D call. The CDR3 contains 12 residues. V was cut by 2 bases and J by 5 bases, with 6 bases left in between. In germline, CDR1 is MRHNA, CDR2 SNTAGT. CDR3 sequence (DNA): TGTGCCAGCAGTGACCACGGGTATGGCTACACCTTC. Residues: CASSDHGYGYTF.

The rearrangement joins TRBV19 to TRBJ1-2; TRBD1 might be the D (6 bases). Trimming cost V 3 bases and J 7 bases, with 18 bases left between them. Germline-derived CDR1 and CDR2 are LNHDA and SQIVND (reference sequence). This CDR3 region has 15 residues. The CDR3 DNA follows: TGTGCCAGTAGTATCCCGGAACAGGGCGCTCGTGGCTACACCTTC. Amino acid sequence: CASSIPEQGARGYTF.

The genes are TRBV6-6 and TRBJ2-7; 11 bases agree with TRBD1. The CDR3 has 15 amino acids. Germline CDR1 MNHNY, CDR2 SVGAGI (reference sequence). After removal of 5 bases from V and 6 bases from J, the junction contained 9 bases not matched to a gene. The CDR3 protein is CASSKCGTGGCEQYF. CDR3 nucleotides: TGTGCCAGCAGTAAGTGCGGGACAGGGGGTTGCGAGCAGTACTTC.

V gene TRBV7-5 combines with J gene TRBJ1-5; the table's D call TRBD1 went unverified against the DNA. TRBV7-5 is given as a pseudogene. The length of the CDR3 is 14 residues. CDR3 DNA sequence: TGTGTCAGAAGCTTAAGGTTTACAGTTCAGCCCCAGCATTTT. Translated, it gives CVRSLRFTVQPQHF.

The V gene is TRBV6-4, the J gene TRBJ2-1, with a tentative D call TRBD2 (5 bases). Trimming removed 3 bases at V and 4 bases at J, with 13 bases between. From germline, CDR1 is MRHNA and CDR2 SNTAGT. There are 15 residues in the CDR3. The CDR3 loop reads CASSEEGTAYNEQFF. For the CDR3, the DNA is TGTGCCAGCAGTGAAGAGGGTACTGCTTACAATGAGCAGTTCTTC.

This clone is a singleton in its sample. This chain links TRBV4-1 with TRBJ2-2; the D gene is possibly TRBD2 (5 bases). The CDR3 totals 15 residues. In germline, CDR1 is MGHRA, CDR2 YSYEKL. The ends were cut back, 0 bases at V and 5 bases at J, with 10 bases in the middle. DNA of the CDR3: TGCGCCAGCAGCCAAGAAGGGCTAGCAACCGGGGAGCTGTTTTTT. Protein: CASSQEGLATGELFF.

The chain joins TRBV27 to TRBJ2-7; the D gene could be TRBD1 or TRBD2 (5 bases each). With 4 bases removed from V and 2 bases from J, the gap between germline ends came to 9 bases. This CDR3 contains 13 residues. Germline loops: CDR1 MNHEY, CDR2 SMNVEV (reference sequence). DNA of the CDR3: TGTGCCAGCAGTTCACGAGGGGCCTACGAGCAGTACTTC. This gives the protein CASSSRGAYEQYF.

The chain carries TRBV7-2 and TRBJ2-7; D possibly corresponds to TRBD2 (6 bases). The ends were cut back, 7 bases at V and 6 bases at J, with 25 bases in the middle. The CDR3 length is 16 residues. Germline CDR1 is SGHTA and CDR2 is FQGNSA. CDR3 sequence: CASTATRRLVASEQYF. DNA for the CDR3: TGTGCCAGCACCGCAACCCGTCGACTAGTAGCCTCCGAGCAGTACTTC.

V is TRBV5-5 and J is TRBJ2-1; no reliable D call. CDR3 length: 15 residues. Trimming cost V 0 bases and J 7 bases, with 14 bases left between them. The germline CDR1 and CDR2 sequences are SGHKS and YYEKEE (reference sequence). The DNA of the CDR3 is TGTGCCAGCAGCTTGGTGGCGGCTAAAGGTAATGAGCAGTTCTTC. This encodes CASSLVAAKGNEQFF. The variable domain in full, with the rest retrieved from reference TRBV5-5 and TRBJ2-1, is DAGVTQSPTHLIKTRGQQVTLRCSPISGHKSVSWYQQVLGQGPQFIFQYYEKEERGRGNFPDRFSARQFPNYSSELNVNALLLGDSALYLCASSLVAAKGNEQFFGPGTRLTVL.

CDR3 loop: CASSFGTGYEQFF. In nucleotides, the CDR3 is TGTGCCAGCAGCTTCGGGACAGGGTATGAGCAGTTCTTC. This rearrangement joins TRBV7-7 to TRBJ2-1; TRBD1 aligns across 9 bases. Germline CDR1 is SSHAT and CDR2 is FNYEAQ (reference sequence). The CDR3 covers 13 residues. The V gene end was trimmed by 3 bases and the J gene end by 8 bases; junction bases not matched to a gene: 2.

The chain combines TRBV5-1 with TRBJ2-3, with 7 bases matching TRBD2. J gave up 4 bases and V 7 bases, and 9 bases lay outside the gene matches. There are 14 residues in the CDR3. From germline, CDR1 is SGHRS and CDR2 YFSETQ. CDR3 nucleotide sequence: TGCGCCAGCTCCCCATGGGGGGGGTCAGATACGCAGTATTTT. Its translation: CASSPWGGSDTQYF.

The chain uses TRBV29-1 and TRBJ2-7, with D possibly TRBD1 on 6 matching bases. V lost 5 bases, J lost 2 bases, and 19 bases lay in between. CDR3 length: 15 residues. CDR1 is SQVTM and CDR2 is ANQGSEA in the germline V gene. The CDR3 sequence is CSVIASGQLTYEQYF. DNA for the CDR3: TGCAGCGTTATCGCCTCCGGACAGCTCACCTACGAGCAGTACTTC.